These 22 T cell receptor beta chains originate from one sample sequenced in a study of T cells in Graves' hyperthyroidism and ophthalmopathy. TCR beta CDR3 region amplification was performed from RNA transcripts. The primer set for the first-round RT-PCR of the TCR CDR3 was HTBI. TCRdb reprocessed the multiplex PCR reads via MiXCR and lists one record per CDR3 protein. In the table there are around 540,000 distinct CDR3 sequences, 46% of which are singletons. The source material was peripheral blood or thyroid tissue (not recorded which). Every receptor here comes from a woman in her late teens or twenties with Graves' hyperthyroidism.

This chain links TRBV6-4 with TRBJ2-2; no firm D call. V dropped 5 bases and J dropped 0 bases, with 10 bases sitting between them. The germline CDR1 and CDR2 sequences are MRHNA and SNTAGT. The CDR3 consists of 15 residues. CDR3 in DNA: TGTGCCAGCAGTTTTAGGACGGCGAACACCGGGGAGCTGTTTTTT. It encodes CASSFRTANTGELFF.

The chain couples TRBV24-1 to TRBJ1-5; 11 positions agree with TRBD1. Germline CDR1 and CDR2: KGHDR and SFDVKD. The CDR3 length is 15 residues. J gave up 6 bases and V 4 bases, and 4 bases lay outside the gene matches. This CDR3 is CATSDRDRGIQPQHF. The CDR3 region has the DNA TGTGCCACCAGTGACCGGGACAGGGGGATTCAGCCCCAGCATTTT.

This clonotype was counted many times. This chain links TRBV19 with TRBJ2-7; D is tentatively TRBD1 or TRBD2 (5 bases each). The length of the CDR3 is 13 residues. Trimming pared 3 bases from V and 9 bases from J, leaving 15 bases between. The germline V gene has CDR1 LNHDA and CDR2 SQIVND (reference sequence). This CDR3 is CASSISPGSAQYF. The DNA for the CDR3 is TGTGCCAGTAGTATTTCTCCAGGGAGTGCGCAGTACTTC.

This clonotype was picked up many times. The chain has TRBV7-2 and TRBJ1-2, with D perhaps TRBD1 (6 bases). The CDR3 spans 14 residues. Trimming removed 6 bases at V and 4 bases at J, with 15 bases between. In germline, CDR1 is SGHTA, CDR2 FQGNSA. The DNA for the CDR3 is TGTGCCAGCAGGCTGGACAGCTCTTTCTATGGCTACACCTTC. It specifies CASRLDSSFYGYTF. Full variable domain (missing parts from reference TRBV7-2 and TRBJ1-2): GAGVSQSPSNKVTEKGKDVELRCDPISGHTALYWYRQSLGQGLEFLIYFQGNSAPDKSGLPSDRFSAERTGGSVSTLTIQRTQQEDSAVYLCASRLDSSFYGYTFGSGTRLTVV.

With respect to this clonotype: A much bigger clone sits one base away, suggesting this may be a read error. The rearrangement joins TRBV29-1 to TRBJ2-5; TRBD2 matches at 7 bases. This CDR3 has 12 residues. In germline, CDR1 is SQVTM, CDR2 ANQGSEA. Here the CDR3 DNA reads TGCCGCGCCCGGGGGGACGGAGAGACCCAGTACTTC. It is translated as CRARGDGETQYF.

In its sample, this clonotype was seen a few times. The gene calls are TRBV20-1 and TRBJ1-1; D unclear. This CDR3 is built from 14 residues. Germline V CDR1 and CDR2: DFQATT, SNEGSKA (reference sequence). Trimming took 0 bases from V and 0 from J, leaving 8 bases between them. The chain's CDR3 is CSARDVTLNTEAFF. As DNA, the CDR3 is TGCAGTGCTAGAGATGTTACCTTGAACACTGAAGCTTTCTTT.

This clonotype occurred many times. The CDR3, as DNA: TGCAGCGTTGATGGGGACAGCCTGGGGTATGGCTACACCTTC. Translating it yields CSVDGDSLGYGYTF. This chain uses TRBV29-1 with TRBJ1-2; 7 bases align to TRBD1. This CDR3 comprises 14 residues. The J segment lost 5 bases and the V segment lost 3 bases, leaving 9 bases of the junction unmatched. The germline V gene has CDR1 SQVTM and CDR2 ANQGSEA.

This clonotype was recorded at least ten times. This chain links TRBV29-1 with TRBJ2-7; D is ambiguous. The CDR3 runs 12 residues. V was shortened by 6 bases and J by 1 base, with 10 bases between the two germline ends. CDR1 is SQVTM, CDR2 ANQGSEA, per germline. The CDR3 is CSVRFSSYEQYF. CDR3 nucleotide sequence: TGCAGCGTCCGGTTCTCTTCCTACGAGCAGTACTTC.

V usage is TRBV29-1 and J usage is TRBJ1-3; no definite D call. The V gene's germline CDR1 is SQVTM and CDR2 ANQGSEA. The CDR3 runs 16 residues. The V end lost 6 bases, the J end lost 0 bases, and 18 bases lay between the germline ends. For the CDR3, the DNA is TGCAGCGTCGGCGTGGGAGGAGTCTCCTCTGGAAACACCATATATTTT. Amino acids: CSVGVGGVSSGNTIYF.

This clonotype was observed a handful of times. V usage is TRBV29-1 and J usage is TRBJ2-2, with D unresolved. The ends were cut back, 8 bases at V and 8 bases at J, with 9 bases in the middle. CDR1 is SQVTM, CDR2 ANQGSEA, per germline. The CDR3 is made up of 10 amino acids. CDR3 amino acids: CSILTGELFF. The DNA of the CDR3 is TGCAGCATCCTGACAGGGGAGCTGTTTTTT.

This clonotype has at least ten counts. The V gene is TRBV12-3 or TRBV12-4, the J gene TRBJ1-1; D gene uncertain. The CDR3 covers 12 residues. V was clipped by 5 bases and J by 8 bases, with 12 bases between them. The CDR3 coding sequence is TGTGCCAGCAGTCGTGCCGGGATCGAAGCTTTCTTT. This encodes CASSRAGIEAFF.

Regarding this clonotype: Relative to the germline gene, one junction end is altered; a read error may explain this. J is TRBJ1-2 and V is TRBV10-1; D unclear. Germline V lookup: CDR1 WNHNN, CDR2 SYGVQD (reference sequence). CDR3 length: 15 amino acids. This CDR3 reads CASSYLGEGYYGYTF. The CDR3 bases are TGTGCCAGCAGTTACCTCGGGGAGGGATACTATGGCTACACCTTC.

This sequence joins TRBV29-1 and TRBJ2-5; TRBD2 matches at 12 bases. The CDR3 is 12 amino acids. CDR1 is SQVTM and CDR2 is ANQGSEA in the germline V gene. The CDR3 nucleotides read TGCACTGGGGGACTAGCGGGTGGCACCCAGTACTTC. As protein: CTGGLAGGTQYF.

The V and J genes are TRBV4-2 and TRBJ2-2; 11 bases fit TRBD2. The CDR3 is 17 amino acids. Trimming took 6 bases from V and 0 from J; bases not matched to a gene: 6. The germline V gene has CDR1 LGHNA and CDR2 YNFKEQ. The CDR3 nucleotides read TGTGCCAGCAGGCAGACTAGCGGGACAACGAACACCGGGGAGCTGTTTTTT. Translation: CASRQTSGTTNTGELFF.

In the case of this clonotype: The junction departs from the called germline gene at one end, perhaps through a read error. This sequence joins TRBV10-3 and TRBJ1-1; no clear D. The germline V gene encodes CDR1 ENHRY and CDR2 SYGVKD. This CDR3 is 16 amino acids long. The CDR3 protein is CASSLDLRGTNTEAFF. The CDR3 DNA reads as TGTGCCAGCAGTTTAGACCTGCGGGGTACGAACACTGAAGCTTTCTTT.

V gene TRBV2 combines with J gene TRBJ1-5, with D possibly matching TRBD1 (5 bases). The V gene lost 6 bases and the J gene lost 0 bases, with 15 bases spanning the gap. Germline CDR1 is SNHLY and CDR2 is FYNNEI. CDR3 length: 16 amino acids. The CDR3 DNA reads TGTGCCAGCAGCTTGTGGGGACGGGATAGCAATCAGCCCCAGCATTTT. Translation gives CASSLWGRDSNQPQHF. The complete variable domain, with remaining parts taken from reference TRBV2 and TRBJ1-5, reads EPEVTQTPSHQVTQMGQEVILRCVPISNHLYFYWYRQILGQKVEFLVSFYNNEISEKSEIFDDQFSVERPDGSNFTLKIRSTKLEDSAMYFCASSLWGRDSNQPQHFGDGTRLSIL.

Details on this clonotype: The junction differs from germline at one of its ends, possibly a read error. The CDR3 sequence: CAISESTGSYEQYF. The CDR3 bases are TGTGCCATCAGTGAGTCGACAGGATCCTACGAGCAGTACTTC. The chain couples TRBV2 to TRBJ2-7; a weak D match, TRBD1 (6 bases). Germline V CDR1 and CDR2: SNHLY, FYNNEI. This CDR3 comprises 14 residues. The variable domain in full, with the rest retrieved from reference TRBV2 and TRBJ2-7, is EPEVTQTPSHQVTQMGQEVILRCVPISNHLYFYWYRQILGQKVEFLVSFYNNEISEKSEIFDDQFSVERPDGSNFTLKIRSTKLEDSAMYFCAISESTGSYEQYFGPGTRLTVT.

The sample holds a few counts of this clonotype. At one of its ends the junction is not consistent with the germline gene, which may arise from a read error. The V and J genes are TRBV5-1 and TRBJ1-1, with D hard to call. CDR3 size: 13 residues. Germline lookup yields CDR1 SGHRS and CDR2 YFSETQ. The CDR3 DNA sequence: TGTGCCATTAATACGGAATTTGACACTGAAGCTTTCTTT. Translation: CAINTEFDTEAFF.

The chain employs TRBV15 and TRBJ1-1, with unresolved D. The length of the CDR3 is 14 residues. Germline loops: CDR1 LNHNV, CDR2 YYDKDF (reference sequence). Trimming pared 3 bases from V and 6 bases from J, leaving 14 bases between. Here the CDR3 DNA reads TGTGCCACCAGCAGTTACTCCATCGAGTCTGAAGCTTTCTTT. It encodes CATSSYSIESEAFF.

The chain uses TRBV5-1 and TRBJ1-5, with D maybe TRBD1 (6 bases). The germline gives CDR1 SGHRS, CDR2 YFSETQ. This CDR3 has 14 residues. V was pared by 0 bases and J by 5 bases, with 9 bases between. CDR3 amino acids: CASSLGGGHQPQHF. The CDR3 DNA is TGCGCCAGCAGCTTGGGGGGGGGGCATCAGCCCCAGCATTTT.

About this clonotype: A read error may produce the germline difference seen at one junction end. The rearrangement uses TRBV7-4 and TRBJ1-4; tentatively, D is TRBD1 (5 bases). The CDR3 has 13 amino acids. Germline CDR1 is SGHVT and CDR2 is SQSDAQ. Here the CDR3 DNA reads TGTGCCAGCAGCCCTCGGGGGGGTAAAAATCTGTTTTTT. Protein sequence: CASSPRGGKNLFF.

J is TRBJ1-5 and V is TRBV11-1, with 11 bases fitting TRBD1. The V segment lost 4 bases and the J segment 7 bases; nucleotides outside the gene matches: 3. The germline V gene has CDR1 SGHAT and CDR2 FQDESV (reference sequence). This CDR3 comprises 14 residues. CDR3 sequence (DNA): TGTGCCAGCAGCTCGAGGACAGGGGGCCAGCCCCAGCATTTT. Amino acids: CASSSRTGGQPQHF.